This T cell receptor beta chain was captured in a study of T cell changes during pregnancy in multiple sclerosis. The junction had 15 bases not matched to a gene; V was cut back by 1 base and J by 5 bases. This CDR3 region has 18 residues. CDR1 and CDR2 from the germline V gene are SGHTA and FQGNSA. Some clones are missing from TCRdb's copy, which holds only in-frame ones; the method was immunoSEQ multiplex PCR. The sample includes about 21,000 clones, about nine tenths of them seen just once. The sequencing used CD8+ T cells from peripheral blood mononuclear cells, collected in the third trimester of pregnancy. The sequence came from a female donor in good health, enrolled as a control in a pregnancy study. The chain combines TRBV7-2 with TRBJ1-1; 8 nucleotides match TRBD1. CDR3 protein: CASSLDRGRGRLSTEAFF. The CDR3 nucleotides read TGTGCCAGCAGCTTAGATAGGGGCAGGGGGCGCTTGAGTACTGAAGCTTTCTTT.